Below are 29 T cell receptor beta chains sequenced from a single sample in a study of blood T cell repertoires in COVID-19 (dated by TCRdb to between 2020 and 2021). Library preparation employed the immunoSEQ multiplex PCR assay. TCRdb provides this immuneACCESS table in a form limited to in-frame rearrangements. Some clones are lacking; in checked studies, under half of them reflect an unresolved V gene, and why the rest are absent is not known. Across this sample there are 150,000 to 200,000 clones, with more than 75% seen only once. Around 8.9% of the sample goes to the ten largest clones. The sequenced sample consisted of peripheral blood. Receptor source: a woman aged 45-59 years with active or convalescent COVID-19.

The chain uses TRBV28 and TRBJ2-7; TRBD1 might be the D (6 bases). Per germline, CDR1 MDHEN and CDR2 SYDVKM. Trimming pared 2 bases from V and 0 bases from J, leaving 8 bases between. This CDR3 region has 14 residues. The CDR3 protein is CASSLGGSSYEQYF. DNA for the CDR3: TGTGCCAGCAGTTTAGGGGGCAGCTCCTACGAGCAGTACTTC.

The gene calls are TRBV30 and TRBJ2-7, with 8 bases lining up with TRBD1. The CDR3 runs to 13 residues. The germline gives CDR1 GTSNPN, CDR2 SVGIG (reference sequence). The trim removed 3 bases at V and 5 bases at J, leaving 6 bases unmatched. The DNA for the CDR3 is TGTGCCTGGAGGGTGACAGGGGTCCACGAGCAGTACTTC. Its translation is CAWRVTGVHEQYF.

This clone was counted once. This chain joins TRBV7-9 and TRBJ2-3, with 12 bases fitting TRBD2. The CDR3 has 16 residues. The J segment lost 2 bases and the V segment lost 5 bases, leaving 5 bases of the junction unmatched. CDR1 and CDR2 from the germline V gene are SEHNR and FQNEAQ (reference sequence). CDR3 loop: CASSTGTSGYTDTQYF. The CDR3, as DNA: TGTGCCAGCAGCACCGGGACTAGCGGGTACACAGATACGCAGTATTTT.

CDR3 sequence reads: CASKGGALNSPLHF. As DNA, the CDR3 is TGTGCCAGCAAAGGGGGCGCGTTAAATTCACCCCTCCACTTT. The genes are TRBV6-6 and TRBJ1-6, with 7 bases matching TRBD1. Per the germline V gene, CDR1 is MNHNY and CDR2 is SVGAGI (reference sequence). Trimming removed 7 bases from V and 7 bases from J; junction bases left unmatched: 7. CDR3 length equals 14 residues.

The chain links TRBV28 to TRBJ2-3; D possibly corresponds to TRBD2 (7 bases). Germline V gene data show CDR1 as MDHEN and CDR2 as SYDVKM. The V end lost 5 bases, the J end lost 5 bases, and 20 bases lay between the germline ends. The CDR3 spans 16 residues. The CDR3 protein is CASSARGAGAVDTQYF. CDR3 nucleotides: TGTGCCAGCAGTGCCCGGGGGGCGGGGGCCGTAGATACGCAGTATTTT.

The chain carries TRBV12-3 or TRBV12-4 and TRBJ2-5; possible D gene TRBD1, 6 bases. The CDR3 has 13 residues. V was clipped by 6 bases and J by 5 bases, with 13 bases between them. This CDR3 is CASRGAAGETQYF. Here the CDR3 DNA reads TGTGCCAGCAGGGGGGCCGCCGGGGAGACCCAGTACTTC.

V and J are TRBV15 and TRBJ2-7, with 12 bases matching TRBD2. The CDR3 has 16 residues. Germline CDR1 is LNHNV and CDR2 is YYDKDF (reference sequence). V was pared by 4 bases and J by 4 bases, with 8 bases of the junction left unmatched. CDR3 nucleotides: TGTGCCACCAGCACCATAGGACTAGCGGGACGTTACGAGCAGTACTTC. It translates to CATSTIGLAGRYEQYF.

This clone has a single count. This chain connects TRBV29-1 to TRBJ1-1, with TRBD1 as a possible D gene (5 bases). CDR1 is SQVTM and CDR2 is ANQGSEA in the germline V gene. Trimming stripped 7 bases from V and 3 bases from J, with 15 bases between. The CDR3 has 13 residues. The CDR3 DNA sequence: TGCAGCGCCCGGGGGGGGTTGGACACTGAAGCTTTCTTT. It translates to CSARGGLDTEAFF.

The V and J genes are TRBV19 and TRBJ2-1, with 14 bases matching TRBD2. CDR1 and CDR2 (germline): LNHDA, SQIVND (reference sequence). Trimming took 5 bases from V and 11 from J; bases not matched to a gene: 5. The CDR3 length is 14 residues. For the CDR3, the DNA is TGTGCCAGTAGTGACCGGACTAGCGGGGGGAAGCAGTTCTTC. It codes for CASSDRTSGGKQFF.

About this clone itself: This sample includes further DNA sequences coding for the same CDR3. This chain links TRBV7-9 with TRBJ2-7, with D perhaps matching TRBD1 (6 bases). The CDR3 runs 12 residues. Trimming took off 6 bases at V and 3 bases at J, with 9 bases between the two ends. Germline loops: CDR1 SEHNR, CDR2 FQNEAQ (reference sequence). This CDR3 reads CASSLQGYEQYF. In DNA, the CDR3 is TGTGCCAGCAGTTTACAGGGCTACGAGCAGTACTTC. The full variable domain, rest sourced from reference TRBV7-9 and TRBJ2-7, is DTGVSQNPRHKITKRGQNVTFRCDPISEHNRLYWYRQTLGQGPEFLTYFQNEAQLEKSRLLSDRFSAERPKGSFSTLEIQRTEQGDSAMYLCASSLQGYEQYFGPGTRLTVT.

This chain links TRBV28 with TRBJ2-5, with 16 bases identical to TRBD2. V dropped 6 bases and J dropped 2; count of bases not matched to a gene: 9. This CDR3 has 18 residues. In germline, CDR1 is MDHEN, CDR2 SYDVKM. The CDR3: CASSLPGTSGRGQETQYF. DNA for the CDR3: TGTGCCAGCAGCCTACCCGGGACTAGCGGGAGGGGGCAAGAGACCCAGTACTTC.

This chain connects TRBV15 to TRBJ2-2, with D possibly matching TRBD2 (6 bases). Germline loops: CDR1 LNHNV, CDR2 YYDKDF (reference sequence). V lost 5 bases and J 4 bases, leaving 14 bases between the germline ends. The CDR3 covers 15 residues. CDR3 sequence (DNA): TGTGCCACCAGCCTACACGGGGGTCTCACCGGGGAGCTGTTTTTT. Translated, it gives CATSLHGGLTGELFF.

This chain uses TRBV10-3 with TRBJ1-1, with TRBD1 matching 8 bases. After removal of 3 bases from V and 5 bases from J, the junction contained 5 bases not matched to a gene. CDR1 is ENHRY and CDR2 is SYGVKD in the germline V gene. This CDR3 comprises 14 residues. The CDR3 nucleotides read TGTGCCATCAGTGACAGACAGGGGAGGACTGAAGCTTTCTTT. It specifies CAISDRQGRTEAFF.

The V and J genes are TRBV9 and TRBJ1-2; weak D call: TRBD1 (5 bases). The CDR3 has 14 residues. Germline values: CDR1 SGDLS, CDR2 YYNGEE. Trimming pared 4 bases from V and 6 bases from J, leaving 16 bases between. CDR3 region: CASSPRQMPDGYTF. DNA of the CDR3: TGTGCCAGCAGCCCAAGACAGATGCCAGATGGCTACACCTTC.

This CDR3 is CASSGTSLSEQYF. The CDR3 coding sequence is TGTGCGTCGTCCGGGACTAGTCTCTCCGAGCAGTACTTC. The chain has TRBV2 and TRBJ2-7; 8 bases agree with TRBD2. The CDR3 is 13 residues long. In germline, CDR1 is SNHLY, CDR2 FYNNEI.

This clone appeared a single time. The chain uses TRBV29-1 and TRBJ1-1; no definite D call. The germline V gene has CDR1 SQVTM and CDR2 ANQGSEA. Trimming removed 4 bases at V and 0 bases at J, with 6 bases between. The CDR3 has 12 residues. DNA for the CDR3: TGCAGCGTTGGGCGGCTGAACACTGAAGCTTTCTTT. This codes for CSVGRLNTEAFF.

The CDR3 loop is CASSWDIHSGANVLTF. CDR3 in DNA: TGTGCCAGCAGCTGGGACATCCACTCTGGGGCCAACGTCCTGACTTTC. This sequence joins TRBV5-6 and TRBJ2-6, with a possible D match to TRBD1 (6 bases). Trimming took 3 bases from V and 0 from J, leaving 10 bases between them. From germline, CDR1 is SGHDT and CDR2 YYEEEE. The CDR3 length is 16 residues.

In this sample, this clone turned up once. The V call is TRBV19, the J call TRBJ1-2, with unresolved D. Germline assignment: CDR1 LNHDA and CDR2 SQIVND (reference sequence). The CDR3 runs 13 residues. V was cut by 4 bases and J by 3 bases, with 9 bases left in between. CDR3 in DNA: TGTGCCAGTAGTACCCAGGAGGACTATGGCTACACCTTC. Translating gives CASSTQEDYGYTF.

V is TRBV6-2 or TRBV6-3 and J is TRBJ1-5, with TRBD1 matching over 7 bases. CDR1 and CDR2 from the germline V gene are MNHEY and SVGEGT. CDR3 length equals 17 residues. V shed 3 bases, J shed 0 bases, and the junction held 8 bases outside the gene matches. In DNA, the CDR3 is TGTGCCAGCAGTTATGGGGACAGATACTATAGCAATCAGCCCCAGCATTTT. This gives the protein CASSYGDRYYSNQPQHF.

The rearrangement links TRBV27 to TRBJ1-1; D is ambiguous. Trimming took off 1 base at V and 4 bases at J, with 10 bases between the two ends. Germline CDR1 and CDR2: MNHEY and SMNVEV (reference sequence). This CDR3 contains 14 residues. CDR3 amino acids: CASSLFTEGTEAFF. The CDR3 DNA reads TGTGCCAGCAGTTTATTCACCGAGGGCACTGAAGCTTTCTTT.

The V call is TRBV5-4, the J call TRBJ2-7, with D maybe TRBD1 (5 bases). The CDR3 has 15 amino acids. V was cut by 1 base and J by 0 bases, with 11 bases left in between. Per germline, CDR1 SGHNT and CDR2 YYREEE (reference sequence). This CDR3 reads CASSLPGHSSYEQYF. The CDR3 DNA reads TGTGCCAGCAGCTTGCCCGGACACTCCTCCTACGAGCAGTACTTC.

The chain combines TRBV7-9 with TRBJ1-2, with D possibly TRBD1 on 6 matching bases. The CDR3 is 15 residues long. Trimming pared 5 bases from V and 2 bases from J, leaving 15 bases between. Germline loops: CDR1 SEHNR, CDR2 FQNEAQ (reference sequence). The CDR3 coding sequence is TGTGCCAGCAGCAGTACAGGGCGGAGGAACTATGGCTACACCTTC. This gives the protein CASSSTGRRNYGYTF.

The chain uses TRBV19 and TRBJ1-5, with D perhaps TRBD1 (6 bases). This CDR3 has 14 residues. Germline V gene data show CDR1 as LNHDA and CDR2 as SQIVND (reference sequence). The V end was cut by 8 bases, the J end by 6 bases, with 17 bases between. The CDR3 loop is CASRPRGSGQPQHF. CDR3 DNA: TGTGCCAGTCGCCCCAGGGGCTCGGGTCAGCCCCAGCATTTT.

This chain links TRBV27 with TRBJ1-1, with a tentative D call TRBD1 (6 bases). Trimming stripped 3 bases from V and 2 bases from J, with 13 bases between. The CDR3 spans 15 residues. Per germline, CDR1 MNHEY and CDR2 SMNVEV (reference sequence). Here the CDR3 DNA reads TGTGCCAGCAGTTTTTCCGGGACATCCAACACTGAAGCTTTCTTT. Translating it yields CASSFSGTSNTEAFF.

This clone was recorded only once. The rearrangement uses TRBV6-1 and TRBJ2-7, with TRBD2 as a possible D gene (7 bases). With 3 bases removed from V and 3 bases from J, the gap between germline ends came to 18 bases. The length of the CDR3 is 16 residues. Per germline, CDR1 MNHNS and CDR2 SASEGT. DNA for the CDR3: TGTGCCAGCAGTGAGCCGGGGGTGGGAGGGGGCTACGAGCAGTACTTC. As protein: CASSEPGVGGGYEQYF.

J is TRBJ2-1 and V is TRBV4-1, with 9 bases that match TRBD1. Germline trimming cut 4 bases from V and 8 bases from J; bases unmatched to any gene: 6. This CDR3 region has 14 residues. Germline V lookup: CDR1 MGHRA, CDR2 YSYEKL. CDR3 DNA sequence: TGCGCCAGCAGCCGTGGACAGGGGTTGGATGAGCAGTTCTTC. Its protein is CASSRGQGLDEQFF.

V is TRBV19 and J is TRBJ1-1; D gene unclear. Trimming left V 1 base short and J 3 bases short, with 6 bases between. This CDR3 has 13 amino acids. Germline CDR1 is LNHDA and CDR2 is SQIVND (reference sequence). The CDR3 bases are TGTGCCAGTAGTATAGCACGGGACACTGAAGCTTTCTTT. It specifies CASSIARDTEAFF.

The chain employs TRBV2 and TRBJ2-2, with TRBD1 matching 7 bases. Per germline, CDR1 SNHLY and CDR2 FYNNEI. The CDR3 loop spans 15 amino acids. The trim removed 0 bases at V and 3 bases at J, leaving 1 base unmatched. In DNA, the CDR3 is TGTGCCAGCAGTGAAGCGACAGGGTACACCGGGGAGCTGTTTTTT. This translates into CASSEATGYTGELFF.

The rearrangement joins TRBV30 to TRBJ1-5; possibly TRBD1 for D (6 bases). Per germline, CDR1 GTSNPN and CDR2 SVGIG (reference sequence). The CDR3 spans 14 residues. Trimming pared 3 bases from V and 4 bases from J, leaving 13 bases between. The CDR3 coding sequence is TGTGCCTGGAGCTCGGGGGGCGGGAATCAGCCCCAGCATTTT. It codes for CAWSSGGGNQPQHF.